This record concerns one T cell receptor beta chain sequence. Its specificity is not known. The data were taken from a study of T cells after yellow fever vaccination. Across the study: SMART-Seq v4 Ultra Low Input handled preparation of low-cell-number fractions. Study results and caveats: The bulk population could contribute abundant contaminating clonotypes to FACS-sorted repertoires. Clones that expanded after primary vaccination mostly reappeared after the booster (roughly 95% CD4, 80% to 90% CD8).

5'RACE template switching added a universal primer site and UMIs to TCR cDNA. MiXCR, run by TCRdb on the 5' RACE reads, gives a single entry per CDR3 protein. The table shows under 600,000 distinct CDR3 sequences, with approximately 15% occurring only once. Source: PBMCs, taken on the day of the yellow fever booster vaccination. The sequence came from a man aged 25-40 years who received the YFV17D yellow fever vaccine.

The CDR3 loop is CASSLVEGEQYF. CDR3 nucleotide sequence: TGTGCCAGCAGCTTGGTCGAGGGCGAGCAGTACTTC. The chain has TRBV5-5 and TRBJ2-7; D is possibly TRBD2 (5 bases). Trimming took off 0 bases at V and 6 bases at J, with 7 bases between the two ends. The CDR3 covers 12 residues. The V gene's germline CDR1 is SGHKS and CDR2 YYEKEE (reference sequence).